This entry is about one TCR beta chain. The assay was immunoSEQ multiplex PCR, and TCRdb's table has in-frame clones only and misses some. This sample carries about 390,000 clones, about 83% of them seen once, and the ten largest clones take roughly 9.4%. This sample was included in a study of blood T cell repertoires in COVID-19. The CDR3 has 15 amino acids. Germline loops: CDR1 SEHNR, CDR2 FQNEAQ (reference sequence). V lost 0 bases and J lost 4, with 11 bases in between. The V gene is TRBV7-9, the J gene TRBJ2-3, with a weak D call TRBD2 (5 bases). This sequence originates from a woman between 50 and 59 years old who had recovered from COVID-19. Sequences were obtained from PBMCs or T cells enriched from blood (not recorded which). CDR3 protein: CASSLAGNGADTQYF. The CDR3, as DNA: TGTGCCAGCAGCTTAGCCGGGAATGGGGCAGATACGCAGTATTTT. Using reference TRBV7-9 and TRBJ2-3 for the parts outside the CDR3, the full variable domain is DTGVSQNPRHKITKRGQNVTFRCDPISEHNRLYWYRQTLGQGPEFLTYFQNEAQLEKSRLLSDRFSAERPKGSFSTLEIQRTEQGDSAMYLCASSLAGNGADTQYFGPGTRLTVL.